What follows are 30 T cell receptor beta chains derived from one specimen sequenced in a study of T cells in Graves' hyperthyroidism and ophthalmopathy. The CDR3 regions of TCR beta were amplified from RNA transcripts. The HTBI primer set served for first-round RT-PCR of the TCR CDR3. TCRdb re-called the multiplex PCR reads with MiXCR, one entry per CDR3 protein. The sample lists a few hundred thousand distinct CDR3 sequences, 46% occurring once. The sequenced sample consisted of peripheral blood or thyroid tissue (not recorded which). These receptor sequences come from a woman younger than 30 with Graves' hyperthyroidism.

This chain joins TRBV2 and TRBJ1-5; 8 bases align to TRBD1. The junction had 6 bases not matched to a gene; V was cut back by 2 bases and J by 6 bases. Looked up from germline, CDR1 is SNHLY and CDR2 is FYNNEI. CDR3 length equals 15 residues. This CDR3 reads CASSEWTGLSQPQHF. For the CDR3, the DNA is TGTGCCAGCAGTGAATGGACAGGGTTAAGTCAGCCCCAGCATTTT.

In DNA form, the CDR3 reads TGTGCCAGCAGTTCTGGACAGGATGGCTACACCTTC. Translation gives CASSSGQDGYTF. The genes are TRBV12-3 or TRBV12-4 and TRBJ1-2; 7 positions match TRBD1. The CDR3 is 12 amino acids. The V and J ends lost 4 bases and 6 bases, in that order; junction bases with no gene match: 2.

Turning to this clonotype: Being one base from a much bigger clone, this may be a read error. The chain is built from TRBV10-3 and TRBJ2-5; TRBD2 matches at 11 bases. The trim removed 4 bases at V and 4 bases at J, leaving 5 bases unmatched. This CDR3 is 15 amino acids long. CDR1 ENHRY and CDR2 SYGVKD come from the germline V gene. The CDR3 DNA sequence: TGTGCCATCAGTGTGCCAGGGACTAGCGGAGAGACCCAGTACTTC. Protein: CAISVPGTSGETQYF.

This clonotype was detected only once. A much bigger clone sits one base away, suggesting this may be a read error. The chain is built from TRBV5-8 and TRBJ2-7, with D tentatively TRBD2 (5 bases). Germline assignment: CDR1 SGHTS and CDR2 YDEGEE. The CDR3 contains 14 residues. CDR3 DNA: TGTGCCGGCAGCCAAGTGGGCAGGACTTACGAGCAGTACTTC. Protein sequence: CAGSQVGRTYEQYF. Full variable domain (missing parts from reference TRBV5-8 and TRBJ2-7): EAGVTQSPTHLIKTRGQQATLRCSPISGHTSVYWYQQALGLGLQFLLWYDEGEERNRGNFPPRFSGRQFPNYSSELNVNALELEDSALYLCAGSQVGRTYEQYFGPGTRLTVT.

This clonotype was seen a few times. The chain couples TRBV7-9 to TRBJ2-2; either TRBD1 or TRBD2 may fit D (6 bases each). Germline CDR1 and CDR2: SEHNR and FQNEAQ (reference sequence). Trimming stripped 6 bases from V and 0 bases from J, with 14 bases between. The CDR3 contains 16 residues. The CDR3 DNA reads as TGTGCCAGCAGAATTGGCGGGACAACGAACACCGGGGAGCTGTTTTTT. Amino acid sequence: CASRIGGTTNTGELFF. The variable domain in full, completed from reference TRBV7-9 and TRBJ2-2, reads DTGVSQNPRHKITKRGQNVTFRCDPISEHNRLYWYRQTLGQGPEFLTYFQNEAQLEKSRLLSDRFSAERPKGSFSTLEIQRTEQGDSAMYLCASRIGGTTNTGELFFGEGSRLTVL.

The CDR3 spells CASSRDRGPDGNTIYF. CDR3 DNA sequence: TGTGCCAGCAGCCGGGACAGGGGTCCCGATGGAAACACCATATATTTT. The rearrangement joins TRBV25-1 to TRBJ1-3, with TRBD1 identical over 10 bases. Looked up from germline, CDR1 is MGHDK and CDR2 is SYGVNS. This CDR3 is built from 16 residues. Trimming cost V 6 bases and J 3 bases; bases outside gene matches: 8.

This clonotype occurred a few times. This chain uses TRBV20-1 with TRBJ2-7, with a weak D call TRBD2 (6 bases). This CDR3 is built from 12 residues. V dropped 5 bases and J dropped 3 bases, with 11 bases sitting between them. Germline-derived CDR1 and CDR2 are DFQATT and SNEGSKA (reference sequence). The CDR3 region has the DNA TGCAGTGCTGTCCGGCGGGGCTACGAGCAGTACTTC. Residues: CSAVRRGYEQYF.

The chain has TRBV7-3 and TRBJ2-7; D gene uncertain. The CDR3 runs to 14 residues. CDR1 SGHTA and CDR2 FQGTGA come from the germline V gene. V lost 8 bases to trimming and J lost 2 bases, with 16 bases between them. The CDR3 spells CASAFRGLAYEQYF. The DNA for the CDR3 is TGTGCCAGCGCTTTTCGTGGGTTGGCCTACGAGCAGTACTTC.

Remarks on this clonotype: A read error may be the cause here, since a much bigger clone is one base away. This rearrangement joins TRBV10-3 to TRBJ1-5; D ambiguous. The germline gives CDR1 ENHRY, CDR2 SYGVKD. Trimming took 6 bases from V and 3 from J, leaving 9 bases between them. The CDR3 has 13 amino acids. The CDR3 DNA reads as TGTGCCATCAGCCAAGGTCTCAATCAGCCCCAGCATTTT. Its translation: CAISQGLNQPQHF.

The chain is built from TRBV2 and TRBJ1-5; D gene unclear. V was shortened by 5 bases and J by 11 bases, with 13 bases between the two germline ends. CDR3 size: 12 residues. Germline CDR1 SNHLY, CDR2 FYNNEI. CDR3 amino acids: CASSRQRGTQHF. The CDR3 DNA reads TGTGCCAGCAGTCGGCAGAGAGGGACCCAGCATTTT.

This clonotype was picked up many times. CDR3 nucleotide sequence: TGTGCCACCAGTGGGGGCGGGCCCTCTGGGGCCAACGTCCTGACTTTC. This codes for CATSGGGPSGANVLTF. The chain carries TRBV24-1 and TRBJ2-6; either TRBD1 or TRBD2 may fit D (5 bases each). Germline CDR1 is KGHDR and CDR2 is SFDVKD. The CDR3 covers 16 residues. V lost 5 bases to trimming and J lost 0 bases, with 10 bases between them.

Note on this clonotype: The junction and the germline gene differ at one end; a read error may be behind it. The genes are TRBV20-1 and TRBJ1-3, with D perhaps matching TRBD1 (6 bases). The CDR3 extends over 15 amino acids. Germline lookup yields CDR1 DFQATT and CDR2 SNEGSKA (reference sequence). Here the CDR3 DNA reads TGTAGTGCTAGAACTACAGGGAGGTCTGGAAACACCATATATTTT. It encodes CSARTTGRSGNTIYF.

The V and J genes are TRBV5-4 and TRBJ2-2; TRBD1 might be the D (5 bases). The CDR3 runs to 16 residues. V was cut by 1 base and J by 0 bases, with 10 bases left in between. The germline gives CDR1 SGHNT, CDR2 YYREEE (reference sequence). Here the CDR3 DNA reads TGTGCCAGCAGCTTGTGGCAGGGCGCGAACACCGGGGAGCTGTTTTTT. Translation: CASSLWQGANTGELFF.

This clonotype was seen more than once but under ten times. The genes are TRBV7-8 and TRBJ2-6; D is unclear. Trimming stripped 5 bases from V and 0 bases from J, with 8 bases between. The CDR3 length is 15 residues. Germline V lookup: CDR1 SGHVS, CDR2 FQNEAQ. The CDR3 here is CASSLDNSGANVLTF. CDR3 bases: TGTGCCAGCAGCCTAGACAACTCTGGGGCCAACGTCCTGACTTTC.

Comment on this clonotype: Since a much larger clone is just one base distant, this may be a read error. The chain has TRBV20-1 and TRBJ2-7, with 14 bases fitting TRBD2. Germline CDR1 reads DFQATT; CDR2 reads SNEGSKA (reference sequence). The CDR3 is made up of 14 amino acids. The CDR3 sequence is CSAGTSGSWGEQCF. CDR3 DNA: TGCAGTGCCGGGACTAGCGGGAGTTGGGGCGAGCAGTGCTTC.

The sample holds many counts of this clonotype. The chain employs TRBV29-1 and TRBJ1-2, with 11 bases matching TRBD1. V was pared by 6 bases and J by 4 bases, with 7 bases of the junction left unmatched. From germline, CDR1 is SQVTM and CDR2 ANQGSEA. The CDR3 has 14 residues. The CDR3 protein is CSVMDRGRAYGYTF. For the CDR3, the DNA is TGCAGCGTGATGGACAGGGGGCGCGCCTATGGCTACACCTTC.

The rearrangement links TRBV7-2 to TRBJ1-1, with D tentatively TRBD1 (5 bases). The germline V and J ends were trimmed by 5 bases and 3 bases, with 13 bases remaining between them. The CDR3 extends over 14 amino acids. CDR1 is SGHTA and CDR2 is FQGNSA in the germline V gene. The CDR3 loop is CASSDTKGDTEAFF. DNA of the CDR3: TGTGCCAGCAGCGATACAAAAGGGGACACTGAAGCTTTCTTT.

This chain joins TRBV2 and TRBJ1-1; 8 nucleotides match TRBD1. CDR3 length: 14 amino acids. Trimming took 6 bases from V and 4 from J; bases not matched to a gene: 7. Germline CDR1 SNHLY, CDR2 FYNNEI. The CDR3 loop is CASSSDREVTEAFF. CDR3 nucleotide sequence: TGTGCCAGCAGCTCGGACAGGGAAGTCACTGAAGCTTTCTTT. Complete variable domain (other parts from reference TRBV2 and TRBJ1-1): EPEVTQTPSHQVTQMGQEVILRCVPISNHLYFYWYRQILGQKVEFLVSFYNNEISEKSEIFDDQFSVERPDGSNFTLKIRSTKLEDSAMYFCASSSDREVTEAFFGQGTRLTVV.

The chain employs TRBV7-9 and TRBJ1-2, with D perhaps TRBD1 (5 bases). Trimming cost V 0 bases and J 5 bases, with 16 bases left between them. In germline, CDR1 is SEHNR, CDR2 FQNEAQ (reference sequence). The CDR3 runs to 16 residues. CDR3 region: CASSLALATETYGYTF. The CDR3 DNA is TGTGCCAGCAGCTTAGCGCTAGCGACAGAGACTTATGGCTACACCTTC.

In its sample, this clonotype was seen a few times. The gene calls are TRBV7-8 and TRBJ1-2; no clear D gene. There are 16 residues in the CDR3. Trimming shortened V by 6 bases and J by 3 bases, and 20 bases separated the two germline ends. Germline V gene sequence: CDR1 SGHVS, CDR2 FQNEAQ. CDR3 protein: CASRGIGTTLHYGYTF. The CDR3 coding sequence is TGTGCCAGCAGAGGGATAGGAACCACACTCCACTATGGCTACACCTTC.

The V gene is TRBV12-3 or TRBV12-4, the J gene TRBJ2-5; TRBD1 agrees at 7 bases. The length of the CDR3 is 13 residues. With V trimmed by 6 bases and J by 4 bases, 5 bases remained unmatched. CDR3 bases: TGTGCCAGCAGCGCGCACAGGGGAGAGACCCAGTACTTC. It codes for CASSAHRGETQYF.

V is TRBV6-1 and J is TRBJ1-4; D is possibly TRBD1 (5 bases). Germline CDR1 MNHNS, CDR2 SASEGT. Trimming removed 7 bases at V and 4 bases at J, with 10 bases between. This CDR3 spans 13 amino acids. CDR3 nucleotides: TGTGCCAGCACTCTCCAGGGTAATGAAAAACTGTTTTTT. Translating it yields CASTLQGNEKLFF.

This clonotype was found many times. V and J are TRBV2 and TRBJ2-7; D is uncertain. Trimming removed 2 bases at V and 1 base at J, with 12 bases between. The CDR3 runs to 15 residues. The germline gives CDR1 SNHLY, CDR2 FYNNEI. In DNA form, the CDR3 reads TGTGCCAGCAGTGAATGGCAGGCAACTTCCTACGAGCAGTACTTC. It specifies CASSEWQATSYEQYF. Full variable domain (rest looked up from reference TRBV2 and TRBJ2-7): EPEVTQTPSHQVTQMGQEVILRCVPISNHLYFYWYRQILGQKVEFLVSFYNNEISEKSEIFDDQFSVERPDGSNFTLKIRSTKLEDSAMYFCASSEWQATSYEQYFGPGTRLTVT.

This clonotype was picked up many times. The rearrangement links TRBV10-1 to TRBJ1-1, with a weak D call TRBD1 (5 bases). V dropped 11 bases and J dropped 8 bases, with 18 bases sitting between them. There are 12 residues in the CDR3. Germline CDR1 WNHNN, CDR2 SYGVQD (reference sequence). This CDR3 is CARKERTPEAFF. The DNA for the CDR3 is TGCGCCCGCAAAGAGAGGACACCAGAAGCTTTCTTT.

This clonotype came up a few times. The chain has TRBV10-3 and TRBJ1-3; D is unclear. This CDR3 is built from 14 residues. Trimming took 10 bases from V and 3 from J, leaving 16 bases between them. CDR1 ENHRY and CDR2 SYGVKD come from the germline V gene. The DNA of the CDR3 is TGTGCCAGCAGACGAGACGTTCTTGGAAACACCATATATTTT. Amino acid sequence: CASRRDVLGNTIYF.

In regard to this clonotype: A read error may account for a junction end that differs from germline. CDR3 amino acids: CATSDLGQGDTGELSW. CDR3 nucleotides: TGTGCCACCAGTGATTTAGGACAGGGGGACACCGGGGAGCTGTCTTGG. The chain has TRBV24-1 and TRBJ2-2; TRBD1 aligns across 10 bases. CDR1 is KGHDR, CDR2 SFDVKD, per germline. The length of the CDR3 is 16 residues.

The chain combines TRBV25-1 with TRBJ2-2; 14 bases match TRBD2. The junction had 9 bases not matched to a gene; V was cut back by 4 bases and J by 8 bases. Germline V gene lookup returns CDR1 MGHDK and CDR2 SYGVNS. This CDR3 spans 17 amino acids. The CDR3 coding sequence is TGTGCCAGCAGTGGGCCGGGACTAGCGGGAGAACGGGGGGAGCTGTTTTTT. It translates to CASSGPGLAGERGELFF.

V usage is TRBV15 and J usage is TRBJ2-6; D unclear. V lost 1 base and J 11 bases, leaving 12 bases between the germline ends. This CDR3 contains 14 residues. CDR1 LNHNV and CDR2 YYDKDF come from the germline V gene (reference sequence). The CDR3 reads CATSRVAEVDVLTF. CDR3 nucleotides: TGTGCCACCAGCAGAGTCGCAGAGGTCGACGTCCTGACTTTC.

This clonotype was observed many times. V and J are TRBV20-1 and TRBJ2-7, with 7 bases matching TRBD1. Germline CDR1 DFQATT, CDR2 SNEGSKA (reference sequence). This CDR3 is built from 12 residues. V shed 5 bases and J 0 bases; nucleotides not matched to a gene: 1. The CDR3 region is CSAAGGSYEQYF. The DNA of the CDR3 is TGCAGTGCTGCAGGGGGCTCCTACGAGCAGTACTTC.

V is TRBV11-2 and J is TRBJ2-7; D is undetermined. In germline, CDR1 is SGHAT, CDR2 FQNNGV. The CDR3 runs 14 residues. Between the trimmed V and J ends, which lost 5 bases and 1 base, there was a span of 12 bases. CDR3: CASSRAEDSYEQYF. DNA for the CDR3: TGTGCCAGCAGCCGGGCCGAGGATTCCTACGAGCAGTACTTC.